What follows are 13 T cell receptor beta chains derived from one specimen sequenced in a study of T-cell reconstitution after alpha-beta-depleted transplantation in children (dated by TCRdb to 2015 to 2016). Library preparation was by PCR. TCRdb lists the instrument as Illumina HiSeq 2500. TCR library preparation used molecular barcoding, with unique molecular identifiers applied to normalize quantification of the TCRbeta repertoire. The public reads were reprocessed in TCRdb via fastp at Q25 and MiXCR, keeping in-frame beta chains. Entries that share a CDR3 protein sequence are merged under the most common genes and DNA. The sample data list 450,000 to 600,000 distinct CDR3 sequences, and 30% to 35% of these were observed just once. The ten largest clones represent around 2.3% of the sample. The source was PBMCs from the stem cell graft donor, collected from the stem cell graft. The receptors originated from a human donor who donated a stem cell graft to a child with aplastic anemia.

V and J are TRBV11-1 and TRBJ2-4; D possibly corresponds to TRBD2 (6 bases). V dropped 10 bases and J dropped 1 base, with 26 bases sitting between them. The CDR3 is 18 amino acids. The germline gives CDR1 SGHAT, CDR2 FQDESV (reference sequence). CDR3 DNA: TGTGCCACTTCTGGGACCGCGGGGCCAAAAAAGGCCAAAAACATTCAGTACTTC. Its translation is CATSGTAGPKKAKNIQYF.

This clonotype was detected a few times. The genes are TRBV19 and TRBJ2-2, with 7 bases identical to TRBD2. J was trimmed by 5 bases and V by 4 bases; bases with no gene match: 4. Germline assignment: CDR1 LNHDA and CDR2 SQIVND (reference sequence). The CDR3 totals 14 residues. In DNA, the CDR3 is TGTGCCAGTAGTACCGGGGGGAGAACCGGGGAGCTGTTTTTT. Translating it yields CASSTGGRTGELFF. Supplemented by reference TRBV19 and TRBJ2-2, the full variable domain reads DGGITQSPKYLFRKEGQNVTLSCEQNLNHDAMYWYRQDPGQGLRLIYYSQIVNDFQKGDIAEGYSVSREKKESFPLTVTSAQKNPTAFYLCASSTGGRTGELFFGEGSRLTVL.

The chain carries TRBV20-1 and TRBJ2-7; D is perhaps TRBD2 (5 bases). Germline CDR1 DFQATT, CDR2 SNEGSKA (reference sequence). The CDR3 runs 14 residues. V lost 0 bases, J lost 5 bases, and 14 bases lay in between. As DNA, the CDR3 is TGCAGTGCTAGAGATAGCGCCGGCCGGAACGAGCAGTACGTC. This gives the protein CSARDSAGRNEQYV.

J is TRBJ1-6 and V is TRBV30; D unresolved. Trimming took 1 base from V and 14 from J, leaving 21 bases between them. This CDR3 contains 15 residues. The germline gives CDR1 GTSNPN, CDR2 SVGIG (reference sequence). CDR3 region: CAWSERVRPNLALHF. The CDR3 bases are TGTGCCTGGAGTGAGCGCGTCAGGCCGAATTTGGCCCTCCACTTT.

This clonotype was detected only a few times. This chain links TRBV6-5 with TRBJ2-7, with D perhaps matching TRBD1 (6 bases). This CDR3 contains 14 residues. CDR1 and CDR2 from the germline V gene are MNHEY and SVGAGI. Trimming took off 2 bases at V and 2 bases at J, with 10 bases between the two ends. The CDR3 loop is CASSYLTGPYEQYF. The CDR3 DNA sequence: TGTGCCAGCAGTTACCTCACAGGGCCCTACGAGCAGTACTTC.

The chain recombines TRBV20-1 with TRBJ2-5; 9 nucleotides align to TRBD2. Per the germline V gene, CDR1 is DFQATT and CDR2 is SNEGSKA (reference sequence). The CDR3 extends over 18 amino acids. V gave up 0 bases and J gave up 4 bases; unmatched junction bases: 15. For the CDR3, the DNA is TGCAGTGCTAGAGATGTAGGGGCTAAAGCGGGGGGCGGAGAGACCCAGTACTTC. This encodes CSARDVGAKAGGGETQYF.

In this sample, this clonotype turned up a few times. V is TRBV30 and J is TRBJ2-7; D is tentatively TRBD1 or TRBD2 (6 bases each). CDR1 and CDR2 (germline): GTSNPN, SVGIG (reference sequence). This CDR3 is 13 amino acids long. Trimming took off 5 bases at V and 3 bases at J, with 14 bases between the two ends. CDR3 loop: CAWGSGGGYEQYV. CDR3 in DNA: TGTGCCTGGGGTAGCGGAGGGGGCTACGAGCAGTACGTC.

CDR3 in amino acids: CASSSWTSGRFEQFF. The CDR3 nucleotides are TGTGCCAGCAGCTCTTGGACTAGCGGGAGGTTTGAGCAGTTCTTC. The chain joins TRBV7-9 to TRBJ2-1; TRBD2 matches 14 bases. J gave up 9 bases and V 4 bases, and 5 bases lay outside the gene matches. The CDR3 is made up of 15 amino acids. The V gene's germline CDR1 is SEHNR and CDR2 FQNEAQ (reference sequence).

CDR3 DNA: TGTGCCAGTAGATGGGGACAGGGGCTTGGGTATGGCTACACCTTC. This gives the protein CASRWGQGLGYGYTF. The chain employs TRBV19 and TRBJ1-2; TRBD1 agrees at 10 bases. There are 15 residues in the CDR3. From germline, CDR1 is LNHDA and CDR2 SQIVND (reference sequence). V lost 6 bases, J lost 5 bases, and 9 bases stayed unmatched.

The gene calls are TRBV6-5 and TRBJ2-1; D gene unclear. CDR3 length equals 16 residues. The V end was cut by 7 bases, the J end by 8 bases, with 24 bases between. Germline-derived CDR1 and CDR2 are MNHEY and SVGAGI. The chain's CDR3 is CASISVFLSGFDEQFF. As DNA, the CDR3 is TGTGCCAGCATTTCCGTTTTCTTGTCCGGGTTCGATGAGCAGTTCTTC.

The V and J genes are TRBV6-1 and TRBJ1-2; no clear D. This CDR3 is built from 14 residues. Germline V gene sequence: CDR1 MNHNS, CDR2 SASEGT. Between the trimmed V and J ends, which lost 2 bases and 8 bases, there was a span of 15 bases. The DNA for the CDR3 is TGTGCCAGCAGTGAAACAGCCGAGAGCCGAGGCTACACCTTC. Protein sequence: CASSETAESRGYTF.

Only a few counts were recorded for this clonotype. This chain links TRBV7-6 with TRBJ2-3; perhaps TRBD2 as D (5 bases). This CDR3 has 15 amino acids. The germline gives CDR1 SGHVS, CDR2 FNYEAQ. V was cut by 5 bases and J by 0 bases, with 12 bases left in between. The CDR3 spells CASSHRLTSTDTQYF. As DNA, the CDR3 is TGTGCCAGCAGCCATAGACTAACAAGCACAGATACGCAGTATTTT.

Only a few counts were recorded for this clonotype. The chain combines TRBV29-1 with TRBJ1-3, with D unclear. The germline CDR1 and CDR2 sequences are SQVTM and ANQGSEA. This CDR3 is 13 amino acids long. Trimming left V 4 bases short and J 2 bases short, with 9 bases between. Written as DNA, the CDR3 is TGCAGCGTTGTATTGGTTGCTGGAAACACCATATATTTT. Amino acids: CSVVLVAGNTIYF.